These 17 T cell receptor beta chains were all obtained from the same sample, sequenced in a study of shared clonotypes between healthy human individuals. Assay: immunoSEQ multiplex PCR; the TCRdb copy retains only in-frame clones and omits some. Found here are about 650,000 clones, around 95% of them singletons; the top ten hold 0.1% to 0.11%. Terminally differentiated effector memory CD45RA+ cells were left out of the naive CD8 fraction, which was CD45RO-negative and positively selected for CCR7. Sequencing used naive CD8+ T cells sorted from blood. The receptors derive from a woman younger than 45 in good health.

The V and J genes are TRBV19 and TRBJ2-7; TRBD2 matches at 9 bases. V lost 5 bases, J lost 0 bases, and 8 bases stayed unmatched. CDR3 length equals 16 residues. Germline-derived CDR1 and CDR2 are LNHDA and SQIVND (reference sequence). The CDR3 DNA follows: TGTGCCAGTAGTGGCCGACTAGCGGAATTCTCCTACGAGCAGTACTTC. Protein product: CASSGRLAEFSYEQYF.

This clone was detected only once. The chain couples TRBV13 to TRBJ1-3; possibly TRBD1 for D (6 bases). The V end was cut by 6 bases, the J end by 1 base, with 13 bases between. This CDR3 contains 15 residues. Per germline, CDR1 PRHDT and CDR2 FYEKMQ (reference sequence). For the CDR3, the DNA is TGTGCCAGCAGGCCACCTACAGGGTCTGGAAACACCATATATTTT. It specifies CASRPPTGSGNTIYF. Variable domain in full (rest from reference TRBV13 and TRBJ1-3): AAGVIQSPRHLIKEKRETATLKCYPIPRHDTVYWYQQGPGQDPQFLISFYEKMQSDKGSIPDRFSAQQFSDYHSELNMSSLELGDSALYFCASRPPTGSGNTIYFGEGSWLTVV.

The genes are TRBV5-6 and TRBJ2-6; tentative D call: TRBD1 (5 bases). V was cut by 0 bases and J by 4 bases, with 8 bases left in between. This CDR3 comprises 15 residues. Germline V gene sequence: CDR1 SGHDT, CDR2 YYEEEE. Written as DNA, the CDR3 is TGTGCCAGCAGCTTGGGGGGCGACGGGGCCAACGTCCTGACTTTC. Protein product: CASSLGGDGANVLTF.

The CDR3 loop is CASSLVYRPTNEKLFF. As DNA, the CDR3 is TGTGCCAGCAGCTTGGTCTACCGTCCAACTAATGAAAAACTGTTTTTT. The rearrangement links TRBV5-8 to TRBJ1-4; D is unclear. Trimming cost V 0 bases and J 0 bases, with 9 bases left between them. Germline values: CDR1 SGHTS, CDR2 YDEGEE. The CDR3 is 16 residues long.

J is TRBJ2-7 and V is TRBV6-1; the D gene is possibly TRBD2 (5 bases). The germline V and J ends were trimmed by 4 bases and 5 bases, with 12 bases remaining between them. This CDR3 comprises 13 residues. Per germline, CDR1 MNHNS and CDR2 SASEGT. The CDR3 reads CASSGENEDEQYF. CDR3 sequence (DNA): TGTGCCAGCAGTGGGGAGAATGAGGACGAGCAGTACTTC.

V gene TRBV4-2 combines with J gene TRBJ2-7; 10 bases match TRBD2. Per the germline V gene, CDR1 is LGHNA and CDR2 is YNFKEQ. The V segment lost 6 bases and the J segment 2 bases; nucleotides outside the gene matches: 10. This CDR3 is built from 16 residues. This chain's CDR3 is CASSPLLAGGPYEQYF. The CDR3 DNA is TGTGCCAGCAGTCCACTTTTAGCGGGAGGACCCTACGAGCAGTACTTC.

The chain links TRBV4-1 to TRBJ2-7, with TRBD2 identical over 7 bases. V was clipped by 1 base and J by 2 bases; unmatched bases: 8. CDR1 and CDR2 (germline): MGHRA, YSYEKL. This CDR3 is built from 16 residues. The CDR3 sequence is CASSQGSVSGAYEQYF. The CDR3 DNA reads as TGCGCCAGCAGCCAAGGAAGCGTCAGCGGGGCCTACGAGCAGTACTTC.

This chain joins TRBV6-6 and TRBJ2-6, with D unresolved. The V gene lost 5 bases and the J gene lost 2 bases, with 13 bases spanning the gap. Germline CDR1 MNHNY, CDR2 SVGAGI (reference sequence). This CDR3 is 16 amino acids long. This chain's CDR3 is CASSHLLRAGANVLTF. Written as DNA, the CDR3 is TGTGCCAGCAGTCACCTCCTTCGCGCTGGGGCCAACGTCCTGACTTTC.

The CDR3 loop reads CASSRGIFTDTQYF. As DNA, the CDR3 is TGCGCCAGCAGTCGAGGGATATTCACAGATACGCAGTATTTT. The J gene is TRBJ2-3, the V gene TRBV10-1, with D perhaps TRBD2 (5 bases). This CDR3 spans 14 amino acids. Germline CDR1 and CDR2: WNHNN and SYGVQD (reference sequence). With 5 bases removed from V and 2 bases from J, the gap between germline ends came to 11 bases.

The chain couples TRBV19 to TRBJ1-5; the match to TRBD1 covers 9 bases. Losses at the gene ends were 4 bases for V and 6 bases for J; bases not matched to a gene: 4. Germline CDR1 reads LNHDA; CDR2 reads SQIVND (reference sequence). The CDR3 consists of 14 residues. CDR3 amino acids: CASSKDRGIQPQHF. CDR3 sequence (DNA): TGTGCCAGTAGTAAGGACAGGGGAATTCAGCCCCAGCATTTT.

The V call is TRBV7-3, the J call TRBJ2-2; the D gene could be TRBD1 or TRBD2 (5 bases each). The CDR3 loop spans 15 amino acids. Trimming removed 6 bases at V and 4 bases at J, with 15 bases between. Germline V gene sequence: CDR1 SGHTA, CDR2 FQGTGA. The CDR3 protein is CASRSGPWPTGELFF. The CDR3 bases are TGTGCCAGCAGGTCGGGACCATGGCCCACCGGGGAGCTGTTTTTT.

This chain connects TRBV6-5 to TRBJ2-7; D is undetermined. From germline, CDR1 is MNHEY and CDR2 SVGAGI. The CDR3 is 14 residues long. Trimming pared 3 bases from V and 0 bases from J, leaving 9 bases between. CDR3 region: CASSYVSNSYEQYF. The CDR3, as DNA: TGTGCCAGCAGTTATGTGAGCAACTCCTACGAGCAGTACTTC.

This chain joins TRBV6-1 and TRBJ2-7, with a possible D match to TRBD1 (5 bases). The CDR3 length is 15 residues. Germline V gene sequence: CDR1 MNHNS, CDR2 SASEGT. V lost 3 bases and J 2 bases, leaving 14 bases between the germline ends. DNA of the CDR3: TGTGCCAGCAGTGATTATGACAGACCCACCTACGAGCAGTACTTC. This codes for CASSDYDRPTYEQYF.

This sequence joins TRBV29-1 and TRBJ1-5, with D possibly matching TRBD1 (5 bases). V lost 5 bases, J lost 1 base, and 12 bases lay in between. There are 14 residues in the CDR3. In germline, CDR1 is SQVTM, CDR2 ANQGSEA. This CDR3 reads CSVCLTASNQPQHF. CDR3 nucleotides: TGCAGCGTTTGCCTGACAGCGAGCAATCAGCCCCAGCATTTT. The whole variable domain, filled in from reference TRBV29-1 and TRBJ1-5, reads SAVISQKPSRDICQRGTSLTIQCQVDSQVTMMFWYRQQPGQSLTLIATANQGSEATYESGFVIDKFPISRPNLTFSTLTVSNMSPEDSSIYLCSVCLTASNQPQHFGDGTRLSIL.

The V gene is TRBV25-1, the J gene TRBJ1-1, with 8 nucleotides matching TRBD1. V was clipped by 3 bases and J by 2 bases; unmatched bases: 2. The CDR3 has 14 residues. CDR1 is MGHDK, CDR2 SYGVNS, per germline. The CDR3 bases are TGTGCCAGCAGTGACAGGGGGCGCAACACTGAAGCTTTCTTT. This encodes CASSDRGRNTEAFF.

The chain has TRBV27 and TRBJ2-5; a weak D match, TRBD2 (6 bases). The end of the DNA aligns better with TRBJ2-7, so the J call may be wrong. The CDR3 consists of 14 residues. Germline CDR1 MNHEY, CDR2 SMNVEV (reference sequence). CDR3 sequence reads: CASSFGGAPDEQYF. For the CDR3, the DNA is TGTGCCAGCAGTTTCGGCGGGGCTCCGGACGAGCAGTACTTC.

The chain has TRBV9 and TRBJ2-4, with D perhaps matching TRBD2 (6 bases). The CDR3 extends over 18 amino acids. The V gene's germline CDR1 is SGDLS and CDR2 YYNGEE. V shed 1 base and J shed 8 bases, with 25 bases lying between them. The CDR3 DNA reads as TGTGCCAGCAGCGTACGGGACGGGAGTTTAAGTGGGGCTGACATTCAGTACTTC. Encoded protein: CASSVRDGSLSGADIQYF.